The rows below give T cell receptor beta chains drawn from one sample of a study of cytomegalovirus exposure and HLA in healthy donors. Libraries were prepared by immunoSEQ multiplex PCR; TCRdb keeps only in-frame clonotypes and omits some of them. This table has under 200,000 clones, approximately 85% appearing once. Sequencing was carried out using PBMCs. The receptors derive from a man in his late teens or twenties in good health and CMV-seropositive. The CDR3 runs from the conserved cysteine through the conserved F or W.

V,CDR3
TRBV6-6,CASSYGSLASNEKPFF
TRBV5-8,CASSPVRVSRLLYTF
TRBV11-3,CASSLERDSPLHF
TRBV7-2,CASSWGQGGNTIYF
TRBV5-1,CASSLALAGAGELFF
TRBV14,CASSPSAGGGNGYTF
TRBV7-9,CASSPPLAPSYNEQFF
TRBV5-1,CASSLGSEGYEQYF
TRBV29-1,CSVDRSTDTQYF
TRBV12-5,CASGDKLGGGAWETQYF
TRBV23-1,CASSPPGQGDYGYTF
TRBV2,CASSEGKGQPQHF
TRBV10-2,CASSSRGLGETQYF
TRBV2,CASMSYYEQYF
TRBV18,CASSPGQGAYEQYF
TRBV2,CASITETSLRQYF
TRBV25-1,CASNGVDVGKETQYF
TRBV18,CASSPGGNKDTDTQYF
TRBV4-3,CASSQELGQGHYEQYF